Shown below are 31 T cell receptor beta chains from a single sample sequenced in a study of long-term antiretroviral therapy in people with HIV. Samples were assayed with immunoSEQ v3.0 at survey level. The data were produced by immunoSEQ multiplex PCR, yet TCRdb's version contains in-frame clones alone and is incomplete. The top ten clones hold over 6% of a sample with 14,000 or so clones, 70% to 85% of them seen once. The source was unsorted PBMCs, collected 0.4 years after starting antiretroviral therapy. Receptors were obtained from a man aged 30-40 years with HIV.

The gene calls are TRBV4-2 and TRBJ2-7; D may be TRBD2 (5 bases). Germline CDR1 reads LGHNA; CDR2 reads YNFKEQ. Trimming cost V 0 bases and J 6 bases, with 15 bases left between them. CDR3 size: 15 residues. This CDR3 reads CASSQDSLVDSEQYF. CDR3 nucleotides: TGTGCCAGCAGCCAAGATTCACTAGTAGATTCCGAGCAGTACTTC.

The chain recombines TRBV5-4 with TRBJ2-5, with TRBD1 matching 8 bases. This CDR3 comprises 16 residues. Losses at the gene ends were 3 bases for V and 4 bases for J; bases not matched to a gene: 11. The germline V gene has CDR1 SGHNT and CDR2 YYREEE (reference sequence). The CDR3 nucleotides are TGTGCCAGCAGCTCCAGGACAGGGCGTCGTGGAGAGACCCAGTACTTC. Its protein is CASSSRTGRRGETQYF.

V is TRBV28 and J is TRBJ2-1; 9 nucleotides line up with TRBD2. The germline CDR1 and CDR2 sequences are MDHEN and SYDVKM. The CDR3 is made up of 16 amino acids. V trimming: 3 bases; J trimming: 8 bases; junction bases outside the gene matches: 11. DNA of the CDR3: TGTGCCAGCAGTTTTCGCGAAGCGGGGGGCCGCGATGAGCAGTTCTTC. Translated: CASSFREAGGRDEQFF.

This chain uses TRBV2 with TRBJ2-5, with D unresolved. V dropped 4 bases and J dropped 13 bases, with 16 bases sitting between them. This CDR3 comprises 12 residues. Germline V gene sequence: CDR1 SNHLY, CDR2 FYNNEI. CDR3 amino acids: CASSVEEPRWYF. For the CDR3, the DNA is TGTGCCAGCAGTGTCGAGGAGCCGCGCTGGTACTTC.

V usage is TRBV30 and J usage is TRBJ1-3; D uncertain. Germline values: CDR1 GTSNPN, CDR2 SVGIG (reference sequence). Trimming removed 8 bases at V and 0 bases at J, with 11 bases between. There are 13 residues in the CDR3. CDR3 DNA: TGTGCCGGCCGGGTCCACTCTGGAAACACCATATATTTT. Translation gives CAGRVHSGNTIYF.

The J gene is TRBJ2-3, the V gene TRBV6-5; 11 bases fit TRBD2. Trimming cost V 4 bases and J 4 bases; bases outside gene matches: 4. CDR3 length equals 15 residues. Per germline, CDR1 MNHEY and CDR2 SVGAGI. As DNA, the CDR3 is TGTGCCAGCAGTTCCTTAGCGGGAGGGCCAGATACGCAGTATTTT. This encodes CASSSLAGGPDTQYF.

The chain joins TRBV7-2 to TRBJ2-1, with D maybe TRBD1 (5 bases). The CDR3 runs to 18 residues. The V gene lost 5 bases and the J gene lost 1 base, with 21 bases spanning the gap. Germline V lookup: CDR1 SGHTA, CDR2 FQGNSA. CDR3 region: CASSIRRGLAGSYNEQFF. CDR3 coding DNA: TGTGCCAGCAGCATCCGACGCGGCCTGGCAGGGTCCTACAATGAGCAGTTCTTC.

The chain recombines TRBV4-2 with TRBJ1-4; 7 bases fit TRBD1. Germline-derived CDR1 and CDR2 are LGHNA and YNFKEQ. V trimming: 0 bases; J trimming: 8 bases; junction bases outside the gene matches: 12. The CDR3 is 17 residues long. CDR3 sequence reads: CASSQDDRAAGREKLFF. In DNA, the CDR3 is TGTGCCAGCAGCCAAGATGACAGGGCAGCGGGTCGAGAAAAACTGTTTTTT.

The J gene is TRBJ2-3, the V gene TRBV6-5; D is possibly TRBD2 (5 bases). CDR1 and CDR2 from the germline V gene are MNHEY and SVGAGI. This CDR3 is built from 11 residues. The germline V and J ends were trimmed by 7 bases and 6 bases, with 8 bases remaining between them. The CDR3 coding sequence is TGTGCCAGCATGCGGAGGGATACGCAGTATTTT. This encodes CASMRRDTQYF.

The chain joins TRBV11-2 to TRBJ2-4; 7 bases fit TRBD2. The CDR3 runs to 14 residues. V trimming: 0 bases; J trimming: 6 bases; junction bases outside the gene matches: 2. Germline loops: CDR1 SGHAT, CDR2 FQNNGV. Here the CDR3 DNA reads TGTGCCAGCAGCTTAGAACCGGGGGGAAACATTCAGTACTTC. It specifies CASSLEPGGNIQYF.

With regard to this clone: The sample has other DNA sequences that encode this CDR3 too. The rearrangement links TRBV30 to TRBJ1-5; the match to TRBD1 covers 7 bases. The CDR3 has 13 amino acids. The V gene end was trimmed by 2 bases and the J gene end by 4 bases; junction bases not matched to a gene: 2. Germline-derived CDR1 and CDR2 are GTSNPN and SVGIG (reference sequence). In DNA, the CDR3 is TGTGCCTGGAGTTTACAGGGGAATCAGCCCCAGCATTTT. Its protein is CAWSLQGNQPQHF.

The chain combines TRBV7-3 with TRBJ2-3, with D possibly matching TRBD2 (5 bases). With 8 bases removed from V and 1 base from J, the gap between germline ends came to 13 bases. Germline-derived CDR1 and CDR2 are SGHTA and FQGTGA. This CDR3 comprises 14 residues. CDR3 amino acids: CASSPSRGTDTQYF. The DNA for the CDR3 is TGTGCCAGCTCCCCCTCGAGGGGCACAGATACGCAGTATTTT.

This rearrangement joins TRBV2 to TRBJ1-1; tentative D call: TRBD1 (5 bases). Trimming left V 6 bases short and J 8 bases short, with 19 bases between. This CDR3 has 14 residues. Germline V gene sequence: CDR1 SNHLY, CDR2 FYNNEI. CDR3: CASSPRHEPGEAFF. CDR3 nucleotides: TGTGCCAGCAGCCCCCGGCATGAACCAGGGGAAGCTTTCTTT.

The chain links TRBV4-2 to TRBJ2-1, with 10 positions matching TRBD2. With 0 bases clipped from V and 2 bases from J, the junction kept 13 bases outside the gene matches. The CDR3 is 20 amino acids. Germline CDR1 LGHNA, CDR2 YNFKEQ. CDR3 residues: CASSQDLERLAGVPYNEQFF. CDR3 nucleotides: TGTGCCAGCAGCCAAGATTTAGAACGGCTAGCGGGAGTTCCCTACAATGAGCAGTTCTTC.

This chain connects TRBV29-1 to TRBJ2-1; TRBD2 matches 9 bases. Germline loops: CDR1 SQVTM, CDR2 ANQGSEA. The J segment lost 3 bases and the V segment lost 6 bases, leaving 3 bases of the junction unmatched. The CDR3 loop spans 13 amino acids. CDR3 DNA sequence: TGCAGCGTGGAACTAGCGGGCTACAATGAGCAGTTCTTC. This codes for CSVELAGYNEQFF.

The chain carries TRBV11-2 and TRBJ2-3; D not resolved. Germline-derived CDR1 and CDR2 are SGHAT and FQNNGV. V dropped 6 bases and J dropped 2 bases, with 9 bases sitting between them. This CDR3 is built from 13 residues. CDR3 nucleotides: TGTGCCAGCAGTTCAGAATCCACAGATACGCAGTATTTT. It yields the protein CASSSESTDTQYF.

This chain connects TRBV18 to TRBJ2-7; no firm D call. From germline, CDR1 is KGHSH and CDR2 LQKENI. This CDR3 is built from 13 residues. Trimming removed 8 bases from V and 6 bases from J, with 17 bases in between. As DNA, the CDR3 is TGTGCCAGCACTGGGGTTGGAGCGAGCGAGCAGTACTTC. It codes for CASTGVGASEQYF. Full variable domain (rest looked up from reference TRBV18 and TRBJ2-7): NAGVMQNPRHLVRRRGQEARLRCSPMKGHSHVYWYRQLPEEGLKFMVYLQKENIIDESGMPKERFSAEFPKEGPSILRIQQVVRGDSAAYFCASTGVGASEQYFGPGTRLTVT.

The genes are TRBV5-1 and TRBJ1-4; 7 bases line up with TRBD1. V lost 4 bases, J lost 14 bases, and 11 bases stayed unmatched. Germline CDR1 is SGHRS and CDR2 is YFSETQ. The CDR3 totals 13 residues. The CDR3 region is CASSLDRASSLFF. As DNA, the CDR3 is TGCGCCAGCAGCCTTGACAGGGCCAGTTCCCTGTTTTTT.

J is TRBJ1-3 and V is TRBV10-3; unclear D gene. With 6 bases removed from V and 1 base from J, the gap between germline ends came to 25 bases. The CDR3 has 19 amino acids. The germline CDR1 and CDR2 sequences are ENHRY and SYGVKD. CDR3 residues: CAIREPASTQSSSGNTIYF. The CDR3 nucleotides are TGTGCCATCAGGGAGCCCGCTTCGACCCAGTCAAGTTCTGGAAACACCATATATTTT.

The V call is TRBV9, the J call TRBJ2-7, with 8 bases fitting TRBD1. V dropped 4 bases and J dropped 6; count of bases not matched to a gene: 6. The CDR3 runs to 13 residues. Germline V gene sequence: CDR1 SGDLS, CDR2 YYNGEE. The CDR3 DNA follows: TGTGCCAGCAGCCCGACGACAGGGGTCGAGCAGTACTTC. The encoded protein is CASSPTTGVEQYF.

This chain joins TRBV5-1 and TRBJ2-7; D might be TRBD1 (5 bases). V lost 4 bases to trimming and J lost 3 bases, with 20 bases between them. Per germline, CDR1 SGHRS and CDR2 YFSETQ. The CDR3 loop spans 16 amino acids. Here the CDR3 reads CASSPGPSRVDYEQYF. The CDR3 DNA is TGCGCCAGCAGCCCAGGCCCCAGCAGGGTTGACTACGAGCAGTACTTC.

This clone occurred a few times. Other DNA sequences of this sample code for an identical CDR3. This chain uses TRBV15 with TRBJ2-1; D is undetermined. CDR1 LNHNV and CDR2 YYDKDF come from the germline V gene (reference sequence). CDR3 length: 15 amino acids. The V end was cut by 0 bases, the J end by 0 bases, with 6 bases between. DNA of the CDR3: TGTGCCACCAGCAGAGAAAGGGCCTCCTACAATGAGCAGTTCTTC. Its translation is CATSRERASYNEQFF.

The gene calls are TRBV6-5 and TRBJ1-1, with D possibly TRBD1 on 5 matching bases. Germline V lookup: CDR1 MNHEY, CDR2 SVGAGI. The V gene lost 5 bases and the J gene lost 6 bases, with 19 bases spanning the gap. This CDR3 has 15 amino acids. The CDR3 loop is CASSLQNRDGSEAFF. The DNA of the CDR3 is TGTGCCAGCAGTCTACAAAACCGGGACGGTTCTGAAGCTTTCTTT.

The rearrangement links TRBV5-1 to TRBJ2-3; the match to TRBD2 covers 9 bases. Germline V gives CDR1 SGHRS, CDR2 YFSETQ. The CDR3 has 15 residues. After removal of 1 base from V and 8 bases from J, the junction contained 8 bases not matched to a gene. In nucleotides, the CDR3 is TGCGCCAGCAGCTTGAGCGGGGGGAGGATTGGTACGCAGTATTTT. Residues: CASSLSGGRIGTQYF.

This clone was recorded a few times. The J gene is TRBJ1-2, the V gene TRBV19; D is possibly TRBD1 (5 bases). V lost 7 bases to trimming and J lost 4 bases, with 13 bases between them. Per the germline V gene, CDR1 is LNHDA and CDR2 is SQIVND (reference sequence). The CDR3 runs 13 residues. For the CDR3, the DNA is TGTGCCAGTACCTTTGGGGGGAGCTATGGCTACACCTTC. This gives the protein CASTFGGSYGYTF.

The gene calls are TRBV12-1 and TRBJ1-5. TRBV12-1 is deemed a pseudogene. CDR3 length: 13 residues. DNA of the CDR3: TGTGCCAGCAGCTTTGGGGTCAATCAGCCCCAGCATTTT. It encodes CASSFGVNQPQHF.

The chain links TRBV28 to TRBJ2-1; D may be TRBD1 (6 bases). The V gene's germline CDR1 is MDHEN and CDR2 SYDVKM. Trimming shortened V by 1 base and J by 3 bases, and 19 bases separated the two germline ends. This CDR3 region has 18 residues. This chain's CDR3 is CASSLYTQGHHLYNEQFF. The CDR3 coding sequence is TGTGCCAGCAGTTTATATACTCAGGGGCACCATCTCTACAATGAGCAGTTCTTC.

The rearrangement links TRBV4-2 to TRBJ1-3; no clear D. The CDR3 extends over 16 amino acids. V dropped 0 bases and J dropped 0 bases, with 9 bases sitting between them. Germline values: CDR1 LGHNA, CDR2 YNFKEQ. The CDR3 loop is CASSQDFERSGNTIYF. The CDR3 bases are TGTGCCAGCAGCCAAGATTTCGAACGCTCTGGAAACACCATATATTTT.

J is TRBJ1-4 and V is TRBV6-6, with D possibly TRBD1 on 6 matching bases. The CDR3 runs to 15 residues. Germline V lookup: CDR1 MNHNY, CDR2 SVGAGI (reference sequence). V was cut by 2 bases and J by 8 bases, with 15 bases left in between. As DNA, the CDR3 is TGTGCCAGCAGTTACCCCGAACAGGGCGGGGAAAAACTGTTTTTT. It codes for CASSYPEQGGEKLFF.

The chain has TRBV5-4 and TRBJ2-1; D gene ambiguous. Germline CDR1 SGHNT, CDR2 YYREEE (reference sequence). The CDR3 extends over 16 amino acids. Trimming shortened V by 0 bases and J by 0 bases, and 10 bases separated the two germline ends. The CDR3 nucleotides are TGTGCCAGCAGCTTGGCTGGGTTGGGCTCCTACAATGAGCAGTTCTTC. It codes for CASSLAGLGSYNEQFF. Together with reference TRBV5-4 and TRBJ2-1, the CDR3 gives the full variable domain: ETGVTQSPTHLIKTRGQQVTLRCSSQSGHNTVSWYQQALGQGPQFIFQYYREEENGRGNFPPRFSGLQFPNYSSELNVNALELDDSALYLCASSLAGLGSYNEQFFGPGTRLTVL.

This chain links TRBV6-1 with TRBJ1-5; a possible D gene is TRBD1 (5 bases). The CDR3 covers 13 residues. Germline CDR1 reads MNHNS; CDR2 reads SASEGT. V was cut by 4 bases and J by 5 bases, with 9 bases left in between. The CDR3 sequence: CASSAGRHQPQHF. In DNA, the CDR3 is TGTGCCAGCAGTGCAGGGAGGCATCAGCCCCAGCATTTT.